The subject of this entry is one TCR beta chain. Germline V CDR1 and CDR2: SGHDT, YYEEEE. The V end lost 4 bases, the J end lost 1 base, and 10 bases lay between the germline ends. There are 14 residues in the CDR3. Clones were read by immunoSEQ multiplex PCR, and TCRdb kept only the in-frame ones, dropping some. Of 55,000 to 85,000 clones in the sample, 88% were seen once. This entry comes from a study of blood T cell repertoires in COVID-19. For the study at large: PBMCs, B-cell-depleted T cells, or T cells provided the cDNA or gDNA that made up the material.

The specimen sequenced was peripheral blood. The origin of this receptor is a human donor in a cohort sampled during active COVID-19. V gene TRBV5-6 combines with J gene TRBJ2-3; possible D gene TRBD2, 6 bases. The chain's CDR3 is CASSALAGTDTQYF. CDR3 DNA: TGTGCCAGCAGCGCTTTAGCGGGCACAGATACGCAGTATTTT.